One sample yielded the 10 T cell receptor beta chains listed below, sequenced in a study of T-cell reconstitution after alpha-beta-depleted transplantation in children. Unique molecular identifiers were incorporated during preparation of the TCRbeta library. TCRdb itself ran the PCR reads through MiXCR, one entry per CDR3 protein. The profile shows around 100,000 distinct CDR3 sequences, over 6% of them singletons. The material sequenced was PBMCs, taken before TCRalphabeta/CD19-depleted stem cell transplant. The receptors originated from a boy younger than 10 with acute lymphoblastic leukemia, due to receive a stem cell transplant.

This clonotype was seen at least ten times. V usage is TRBV20-1 and J usage is TRBJ2-2; 11 positions match TRBD1. The germline gives CDR1 DFQATT, CDR2 SNEGSKA (reference sequence). The V and J ends lost 2 bases and 6 bases, in that order; junction bases with no gene match: 11. The CDR3 consists of 17 residues. The CDR3 protein is CSARKSRGTGGSGELFF. The DNA of the CDR3 is TGCAGTGCTAGAAAGAGTAGGGGGACAGGGGGTTCCGGGGAGCTGTTTTTT.

This clonotype was counted at least ten times. The V and J genes are TRBV29-1 and TRBJ1-1; D gene uncertain. V dropped 2 bases and J dropped 2 bases, with 6 bases sitting between them. The CDR3 is 12 residues long. Germline lookup yields CDR1 SQVTM and CDR2 ANQGSEA. The DNA for the CDR3 is TGCAGCGTTGAAAATGTTAACACTGAAGCTTTCTTT. Translation gives CSVENVNTEAFF.

This clonotype was detected ten times or more. J is TRBJ2-7 and V is TRBV2, with TRBD2 matching over 8 bases. The CDR3 is 14 residues long. The germline V gene encodes CDR1 SNHLY and CDR2 FYNNEI. The trim removed 0 bases at V and 6 bases at J, leaving 4 bases unmatched. CDR3 amino acids: CASSEAGLAVEQYF. The CDR3 DNA follows: TGTGCCAGCAGTGAAGCTGGACTAGCTGTCGAGCAGTACTTC. Together with reference TRBV2 and TRBJ2-7, the CDR3 gives the full variable domain: EPEVTQTPSHQVTQMGQEVILRCVPISNHLYFYWYRQILGQKVEFLVSFYNNEISEKSEIFDDQFSVERPDGSNFTLKIRSTKLEDSAMYFCASSEAGLAVEQYFGPGTRLTVT.

This clonotype was counted at least ten times. V gene TRBV27 combines with J gene TRBJ2-3, with a weak D call TRBD2 (5 bases). The CDR3 consists of 13 residues. CDR1 is MNHEY, CDR2 SMNVEV, per germline (reference sequence). Trimming took 6 bases from V and 6 from J, leaving 13 bases between them. CDR3 sequence (DNA): TGTGCCAGCAGCCGGGATTCAGGCGATACGCAGTATTTT. Translated, it gives CASSRDSGDTQYF.

Ten or more counts support this clonotype. This CDR3 is CASSQAGRGGYADTQYF. The CDR3 region has the DNA TGTGCCAGCAGCCAGGCGGGTCGGGGGGGCTATGCAGATACGCAGTATTTT. This chain uses TRBV7-2 with TRBJ2-3; 8 bases map to TRBD2. This CDR3 comprises 17 residues. CDR1 and CDR2 (germline): SGHTA, FQGNSA. Trimming at V came to 5 bases and at J to 4 bases, leaving 14 bases not matched to a gene.

This clonotype was seen repeatedly, ten times or more. This chain joins TRBV5-6 and TRBJ2-1; 10 positions match TRBD1. Germline V gene lookup returns CDR1 SGHDT and CDR2 YYEEEE. With V trimmed by 3 bases and J by 0 bases, 3 bases remained unmatched. The CDR3 length is 16 residues. CDR3 protein: CASSSDRGNSYNEQFF. In DNA form, the CDR3 reads TGTGCCAGCAGCTCGGACAGGGGGAACTCCTACAATGAGCAGTTCTTC.

This clonotype was seen repeatedly, ten times or more. V gene TRBV20-1 combines with J gene TRBJ2-7; 7 bases align to TRBD1. Germline lookup yields CDR1 DFQATT and CDR2 SNEGSKA (reference sequence). The V gene end was trimmed by 6 bases and the J gene end by 0 bases; junction bases not matched to a gene: 11. The CDR3 contains 15 residues. As DNA, the CDR3 is TGCAGTGCCGTACAGGGGCCTGGGGGCTCCTACGAGCAGTACTTC. It codes for CSAVQGPGGSYEQYF.

The sample holds a few counts of this clonotype. V is TRBV5-1 and J is TRBJ1-1, with 7 bases lining up with TRBD1. In germline, CDR1 is SGHRS, CDR2 YFSETQ. This CDR3 has 15 residues. V lost 4 bases and J lost 1; bases outside the gene matches: 7. This chain's CDR3 is CASSSRQGGNTEAFF. DNA for the CDR3: TGCGCCAGCAGCAGCCGACAGGGCGGGAACACTGAAGCTTTCTTT.

This clonotype was recorded at least ten times. The chain combines TRBV18 with TRBJ1-5; weak D call: TRBD1 (5 bases). Looked up from germline, CDR1 is KGHSH and CDR2 is LQKENI. The CDR3 extends over 13 amino acids. Trimming stripped 3 bases from V and 7 bases from J, with 10 bases between. DNA for the CDR3: TGTGCCAGCTCACCGGGGGAGCGGCAGCCCCAGCATTTT. It is translated as CASSPGERQPQHF.

This clonotype came up many times. The chain couples TRBV3-1 to TRBJ1-1; D not resolved. This CDR3 contains 14 residues. The germline V gene has CDR1 LGHDT and CDR2 YNNKEL (reference sequence). V gave up 0 bases and J gave up 2 bases, with 7 bases separating them. CDR3 protein: CASSQDGVNTEAFF. CDR3 nucleotide sequence: TGTGCCAGCAGCCAAGACGGGGTAAACACTGAAGCTTTCTTT.